The clone carrying this T cell receptor (beta chain) was seen a single time. Its antigen remains unknown. The CDR3 totals 13 residues. V lost 0 bases, J lost 6 bases, and 7 bases lay in between. CDR1 LGHNA and CDR2 YSLEER come from the germline V gene. Libraries were prepared by immunoSEQ multiplex PCR; TCRdb keeps only in-frame clonotypes and omits some of them. The table lists under 30,000 clones, about 78% of them singletons. These data are taken from a study of CD4 T cells in relation to SARS-CoV-2 and coronaviruses. Study outcomes and limitations: This crossreactivity analysis covered spike protein alone, no other viral proteins.

CD4+ T cells from unexposed donors were obtained before the COVID-19 pandemic (2011-2018). The cells were cultured for 10 days before CD4+ T cells were isolated. Testing used SARS-CoV-2 S/N and four cold-coronavirus spikes on unexposed-donor CD4+ T cells, cells permitting. PBMCs were plated at around 2.1 million per well in IL-2-containing medium. The sequencing input was CD4+ T cells from PBMCs, cultured in vitro. The sequence was collected from a human donor in good health. The chain uses TRBV4-3 and TRBJ2-3; D ambiguous. CDR3 amino acids: CASSQDAWDTQYF. The CDR3 DNA reads TGCGCCAGCAGCCAAGATGCCTGGGATACGCAGTATTTT.